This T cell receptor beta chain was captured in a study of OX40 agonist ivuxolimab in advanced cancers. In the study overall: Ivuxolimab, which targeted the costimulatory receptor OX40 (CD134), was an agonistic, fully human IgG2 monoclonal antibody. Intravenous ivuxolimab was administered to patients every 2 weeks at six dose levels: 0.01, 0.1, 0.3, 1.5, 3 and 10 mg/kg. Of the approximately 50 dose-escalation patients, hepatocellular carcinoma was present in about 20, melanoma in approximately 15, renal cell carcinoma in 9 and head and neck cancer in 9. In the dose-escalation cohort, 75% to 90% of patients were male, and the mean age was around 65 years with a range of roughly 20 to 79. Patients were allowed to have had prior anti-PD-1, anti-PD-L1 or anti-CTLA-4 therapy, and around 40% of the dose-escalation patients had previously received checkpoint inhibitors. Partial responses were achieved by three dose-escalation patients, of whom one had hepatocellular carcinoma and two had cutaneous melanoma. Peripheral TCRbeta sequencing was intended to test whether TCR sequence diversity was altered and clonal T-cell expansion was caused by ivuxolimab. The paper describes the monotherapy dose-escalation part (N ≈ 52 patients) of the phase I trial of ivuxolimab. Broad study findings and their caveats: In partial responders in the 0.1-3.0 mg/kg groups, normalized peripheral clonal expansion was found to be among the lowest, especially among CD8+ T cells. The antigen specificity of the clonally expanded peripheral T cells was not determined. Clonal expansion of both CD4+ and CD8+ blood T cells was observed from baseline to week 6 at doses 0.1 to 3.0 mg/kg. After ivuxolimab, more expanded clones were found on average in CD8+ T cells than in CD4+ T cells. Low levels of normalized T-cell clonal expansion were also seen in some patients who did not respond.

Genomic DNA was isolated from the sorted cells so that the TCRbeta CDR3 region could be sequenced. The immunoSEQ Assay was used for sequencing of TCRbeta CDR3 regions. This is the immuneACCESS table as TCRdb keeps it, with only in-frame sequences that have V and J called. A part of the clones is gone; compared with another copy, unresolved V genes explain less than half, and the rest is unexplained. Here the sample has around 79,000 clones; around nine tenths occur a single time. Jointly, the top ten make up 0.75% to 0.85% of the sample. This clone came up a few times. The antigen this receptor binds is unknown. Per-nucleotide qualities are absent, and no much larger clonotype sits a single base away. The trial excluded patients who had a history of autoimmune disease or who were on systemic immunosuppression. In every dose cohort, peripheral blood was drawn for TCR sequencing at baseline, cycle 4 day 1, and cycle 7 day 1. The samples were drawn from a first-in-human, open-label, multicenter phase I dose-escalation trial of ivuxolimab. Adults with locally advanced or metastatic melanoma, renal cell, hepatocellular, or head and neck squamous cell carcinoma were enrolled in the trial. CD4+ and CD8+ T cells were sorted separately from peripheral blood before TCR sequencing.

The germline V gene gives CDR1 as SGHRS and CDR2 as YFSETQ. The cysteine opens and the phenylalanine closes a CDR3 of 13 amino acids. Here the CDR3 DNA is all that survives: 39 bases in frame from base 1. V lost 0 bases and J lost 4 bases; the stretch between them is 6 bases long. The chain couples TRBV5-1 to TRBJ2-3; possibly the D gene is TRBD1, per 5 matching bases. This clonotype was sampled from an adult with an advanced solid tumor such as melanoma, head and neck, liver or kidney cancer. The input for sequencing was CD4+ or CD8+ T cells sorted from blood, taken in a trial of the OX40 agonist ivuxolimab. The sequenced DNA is TGCGCCAGCAGCTTGGAGGGGTCAGATACGCAGTATTTT. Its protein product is CASSLEGSDTQYF.